The 27 T cell receptor beta chains below were found in one sample sequenced in a study of blood T cell repertoires in COVID-19. Here immunoSEQ multiplex PCR was the method, and the copy in TCRdb shows in-frame clones only, minus some. The sample carries approximately 200,000 clones, around 79% recorded once. Material: peripheral blood. The receptor set was obtained from a woman in her thirties or forties with COVID-19, enrolled during active disease.

The chain carries TRBV30 and TRBJ1-5; TRBD1 matches at 8 bases. Germline V lookup: CDR1 GTSNPN, CDR2 SVGIG (reference sequence). V lost 1 base and J lost 5; bases outside the gene matches: 10. This CDR3 region has 16 residues. The CDR3 nucleotides are TGTGCCTGGAGTGCCCCTTGGACAGGGAGGGATCAGCCCCAGCATTTT. Residues: CAWSAPWTGRDQPQHF.

The chain joins TRBV6-2 or TRBV6-3 to TRBJ2-3; 7 nucleotides agree with TRBD1. V was pared by 1 base and J by 2 bases, with 3 bases of the junction left unmatched. Germline V gene data show CDR1 as MNHEY and CDR2 as SVGEGT. The CDR3 consists of 15 residues. Here the CDR3 reads CASSYWDRLTDTQYF. CDR3 coding DNA: TGTGCCAGCAGTTACTGGGACAGACTCACAGATACGCAGTATTTT.

The gene calls are TRBV4-1 and TRBJ2-4, with 8 positions matching TRBD1. CDR3 size: 19 residues. Looked up from germline, CDR1 is MGHRA and CDR2 is YSYEKL. J lost 3 bases, V lost 4 bases, and 17 bases had no gene match. CDR3 amino acids: CASSRLAGTGQGGKNIQYF. CDR3 in DNA: TGCGCCAGCAGCCGATTAGCAGGGACTGGACAGGGTGGCAAAAACATTCAGTACTTC.

This chain connects TRBV6-5 to TRBJ1-6, with D uncertain. The V end was cut by 5 bases, the J end by 3 bases, with 11 bases between. The CDR3 extends over 15 amino acids. Germline values: CDR1 MNHEY, CDR2 SVGAGI. CDR3 DNA: TGTGCCAGCAGTACGGAAAACAGCTATAATTCACCCCTCCACTTT. Translated: CASSTENSYNSPLHF.

The V call is TRBV6-6, the J call TRBJ1-2; no clear D. The CDR3 has 13 residues. Trimming removed 3 bases at V and 4 bases at J, with 9 bases between. The germline V gene has CDR1 MNHNY and CDR2 SVGAGI (reference sequence). CDR3 region: CASSYLASYGYTF. CDR3 coding DNA: TGTGCCAGCAGTTATTTGGCCAGCTATGGCTACACCTTC.

V usage is TRBV12-3 or TRBV12-4 and J usage is TRBJ1-1, with 8 bases identical to TRBD1. V dropped 6 bases and J dropped 5; count of bases not matched to a gene: 5. The CDR3 is 13 residues long. DNA for the CDR3: TGTGCCAGCAGGGGGACAGGACTGACTGAAGCTTTCTTT. It encodes CASRGTGLTEAFF.

This clone was recorded many times. This CDR3 is also generated by other DNA sequences in the sample. The CDR3 DNA sequence: TGTGCCAGCAGCGTAGGCGGGAGGTCCAATCAGCCCCAGCATTTT. This translates into CASSVGGRSNQPQHF. This chain links TRBV9 with TRBJ1-5, with no clear D. Trimming removed 0 bases at V and 3 bases at J, with 10 bases between. CDR3 size: 15 residues. Per the germline V gene, CDR1 is SGDLS and CDR2 is YYNGEE.

This clone was recorded a few times. This chain uses TRBV2 with TRBJ1-5; weak D call: TRBD1 (6 bases). With 3 bases removed from V and 4 bases from J, the gap between germline ends came to 13 bases. The CDR3 consists of 15 residues. Germline CDR1 is SNHLY and CDR2 is FYNNEI. CDR3 region: CASSEGAVRNQPQHF. CDR3 in DNA: TGTGCCAGCAGTGAGGGGGCAGTCCGTAATCAGCCCCAGCATTTT.

This chain links TRBV11-3 with TRBJ1-1; perhaps TRBD1 as D (5 bases). Between the trimmed V and J ends, which lost 6 bases and 5 bases, there was a span of 13 bases. CDR1 and CDR2 (germline): SGHNT, YENEEA. This CDR3 comprises 13 residues. CDR3 loop: CASSGWGGTEAFF. The CDR3 DNA sequence: TGTGCCAGCAGTGGTTGGGGGGGAACTGAAGCTTTCTTT.

This rearrangement joins TRBV4-2 to TRBJ1-3; D call uncertain. Trimming took off 0 bases at V and 0 bases at J, with 9 bases between the two ends. CDR1 and CDR2 from the germline V gene are LGHNA and YNFKEQ. The CDR3 length is 16 residues. Here the CDR3 reads CASSQDLDPSGNTIYF. As DNA, the CDR3 is TGTGCCAGCAGCCAAGATCTAGACCCCTCTGGAAACACCATATATTTT.

The chain links TRBV5-5 to TRBJ2-7; tentatively, D is TRBD1 (8 bases). The CDR3 runs 13 residues. With 4 bases removed from V and 6 bases from J, the gap between germline ends came to 14 bases. CDR1 and CDR2 from the germline V gene are SGHKS and YYEKEE (reference sequence). CDR3 nucleotides: TGTGCCAGCAGCCCACAGGGGGGGCTCGAGCAGTACTTC. Protein product: CASSPQGGLEQYF.

The rearrangement uses TRBV10-3 and TRBJ2-2; TRBD2 might be the D (6 bases). Germline CDR1 ENHRY, CDR2 SYGVKD. CDR3 length equals 19 residues. V gave up 7 bases and J gave up 2 bases, with 26 bases separating them. The CDR3 loop is CAITPTEGSPPLNTGELFF. CDR3 DNA: TGTGCCATCACCCCAACGGAGGGATCCCCCCCATTAAACACCGGGGAGCTGTTTTTT.

This rearrangement joins TRBV19 to TRBJ1-1, with D tentatively TRBD1 (5 bases). Germline V gives CDR1 LNHDA, CDR2 SQIVND (reference sequence). V was pared by 6 bases and J by 2 bases, with 19 bases between. The CDR3 runs 16 residues. Here the CDR3 DNA reads TGTGCCAGTAGAATATACCCTTCGACAGTAAACACTGAAGCTTTCTTT. Protein product: CASRIYPSTVNTEAFF.

V usage is TRBV5-1 and J usage is TRBJ2-1; possibly TRBD2 for D (5 bases). Looked up from germline, CDR1 is SGHRS and CDR2 is YFSETQ. Trimming took off 4 bases at V and 4 bases at J, with 15 bases between the two ends. CDR3 length: 15 residues. The DNA for the CDR3 is TGCGCCAGCAGCCTTGGACTCTCTCATTACAATGAGCAGTTCTTC. This codes for CASSLGLSHYNEQFF.

The rearrangement links TRBV9 to TRBJ2-1, with 12 bases fitting TRBD2. Germline assignment: CDR1 SGDLS and CDR2 YYNGEE. V gave up 3 bases and J gave up 5 bases; unmatched junction bases: 9. This CDR3 has 17 residues. The CDR3 region is CASSAELLAGGHNEQFF. The CDR3 DNA reads TGTGCCAGCAGCGCCGAATTACTAGCGGGGGGCCACAATGAGCAGTTCTTC.

CDR3 residues: CASSWETGLDTIYF. The CDR3 nucleotides read TGCGCCAGCAGCTGGGAGACAGGGTTGGACACCATATATTTT. V is TRBV5-1 and J is TRBJ1-3; TRBD1 aligns across 7 bases. Germline V CDR1 and CDR2: SGHRS, YFSETQ. This CDR3 is 14 amino acids long. With 3 bases clipped from V and 8 bases from J, the junction kept 8 bases outside the gene matches. Based on the CDR3 plus reference TRBV5-1 and TRBJ1-3, the full variable domain is KAGVTQTPRYLIKTRGQQVTLSCSPISGHRSVSWYQQTPGQGLQFLFEYFSETQRNKGNFPGRFSGRQFSNSRSEMNVSTLELGDSALYLCASSWETGLDTIYFGEGSWLTVV.

V gene TRBV23-1 combines with J gene TRBJ2-5, with D possibly TRBD1 on 6 matching bases. TRBV23-1 counts as an open reading frame of uncertain function. The CDR3 length is 18 residues. V lost 0 bases and J 5 bases, leaving 22 bases between the germline ends. CDR3 loop: CASSQSRQGPSLPETQYF. Here the CDR3 DNA reads TGCGCCAGCAGTCAATCGAGGCAGGGGCCTTCACTCCCCGAGACCCAGTACTTC.

The chain recombines TRBV6-6 with TRBJ2-7, with TRBD2 identical over 8 bases. Losses at the gene ends were 5 bases for V and 1 base for J; bases not matched to a gene: 13. The CDR3 is 17 residues long. CDR1 and CDR2 from the germline V gene are MNHNY and SVGAGI (reference sequence). In nucleotides, the CDR3 is TGTGCCAGCAGTCACACCTTCTCGGTAGCGGGATCCTACGAGCAGTACTTC. It yields the protein CASSHTFSVAGSYEQYF.

V is TRBV3-1 (or the pseudogene TRBV3-2) and J is TRBJ2-7, with D possibly matching TRBD2 (5 bases). CDR3 size: 14 residues. Germline V lookup: CDR1 LGHDT, CDR2 YNNKEL (reference sequence). The V end was cut by 4 bases, the J end by 0 bases, with 10 bases between. The CDR3, as DNA: TGTGCCAGCAGCCCCCGGGGTGACTCCTACGAGCAGTACTTC. Its protein product is CASSPRGDSYEQYF.

This clone was seen a handful of times. The gene calls are TRBV19 and TRBJ1-3, with 7 bases that match TRBD1. V was pared by 5 bases and J by 0 bases, with 7 bases of the junction left unmatched. The CDR3 extends over 16 amino acids. Germline V gives CDR1 LNHDA, CDR2 SQIVND (reference sequence). The CDR3, as DNA: TGTGCCAGTAGTCTCCGCCGGGACAGCTCTGGAAACACCATATATTTT. Encoded protein: CASSLRRDSSGNTIYF.

V is TRBV5-8 and J is TRBJ2-7, with a weak D call TRBD1 (5 bases). Germline V lookup: CDR1 SGHTS, CDR2 YDEGEE. The V end was cut by 2 bases, the J end by 6 bases, with 18 bases between. The CDR3 totals 15 residues. CDR3 nucleotides: TGTGCCAGCAGCTTTCCAACGGGCAGGGCAAGCGAGCAGTACTTC. Amino acid sequence: CASSFPTGRASEQYF.

This chain uses TRBV7-7 with TRBJ2-2; perhaps TRBD2 as D (6 bases). V was trimmed by 0 bases and J by 1 base, leaving 6 bases between them. The CDR3 spans 15 residues. The germline gives CDR1 SSHAT, CDR2 FNYEAQ (reference sequence). In nucleotides, the CDR3 is TGTGCCAGCAGCTTAGCGGGAGGGAACACCGGGGAGCTGTTTTTT. Translated, it gives CASSLAGGNTGELFF.

The chain uses TRBV25-1 and TRBJ2-3; no firm D call. The CDR3 is 16 amino acids. Germline loops: CDR1 MGHDK, CDR2 SYGVNS. V lost 3 bases and J lost 0, with 13 bases in between. The CDR3 region is CASSDITVSSTDTQYF. The CDR3 bases are TGTGCCAGCAGTGATATAACAGTTTCTAGCACAGATACGCAGTATTTT.

CDR3 DNA sequence: TGTGCCAGCAGCTTAGAGGGCAGGGCGGGCAATCAGCCCCAGCATTTT. Translation gives CASSLEGRAGNQPQHF. The chain recombines TRBV7-9 with TRBJ1-5; weak D call: TRBD1 (5 bases). With 1 base removed from V and 2 bases from J, the gap between germline ends came to 12 bases. The germline V gene has CDR1 SEHNR and CDR2 FQNEAQ (reference sequence). This CDR3 has 16 residues. Using reference TRBV7-9 and TRBJ1-5 for the parts outside the CDR3, the full variable domain is DTGVSQNPRHKITKRGQNVTFRCDPISEHNRLYWYRQTLGQGPEFLTYFQNEAQLEKSRLLSDRFSAERPKGSFSTLEIQRTEQGDSAMYLCASSLEGRAGNQPQHFGDGTRLSIL.

The chain uses TRBV5-4 and TRBJ2-5, with 8 bases aligning to TRBD2. CDR3 length equals 14 residues. J was trimmed by 1 base and V by 5 bases; bases with no gene match: 4. Germline V gene sequence: CDR1 SGHNT, CDR2 YYREEE (reference sequence). The CDR3 nucleotides read TGTGCCAGCAGTCGGGGGGGGCCCCAAGAGACCCAGTACTTC. Its protein product is CASSRGGPQETQYF. Complete variable domain (other parts from reference TRBV5-4 and TRBJ2-5): ETGVTQSPTHLIKTRGQQVTLRCSSQSGHNTVSWYQQALGQGPQFIFQYYREEENGRGNFPPRFSGLQFPNYSSELNVNALELDDSALYLCASSRGGPQETQYFGPGTRLLVL.

V and J are TRBV27 and TRBJ1-5; no definite D call. CDR1 is MNHEY, CDR2 SMNVEV, per germline (reference sequence). This CDR3 spans 12 amino acids. Trimming took 6 bases from V and 5 from J, leaving 8 bases between them. The CDR3 coding sequence is TGTGCCAGCAGGCGAGGAGATCAGCCCCAGCATTTT. Its translation: CASRRGDQPQHF.

The chain combines TRBV10-1 with TRBJ2-1, with a weak D call TRBD2 (6 bases). Looked up from germline, CDR1 is WNHNN and CDR2 is SYGVQD (reference sequence). V lost 3 bases and J 12 bases, leaving 15 bases between the germline ends. CDR3 size: 13 residues. CDR3 DNA sequence: TGCGCCAGCAGTGACCCCGTGGGGGGTGGGCAGTTCTTC. This gives the protein CASSDPVGGGQFF.